One sample yielded the 24 T cell receptor beta chains listed below, sequenced in a study of CD8+CD57+ T cells in acquired aplastic anemia. All sequencing subjects had displayed CD8+CD57+ cell expansion on flow cytometry. Genomic DNA was employed as the template in profiling TCR beta VDJ and CDR3. TCRdb itself ran the reads through MiXCR, one entry per CDR3 protein. This table holds about 190,000 distinct CDR3 sequences, around 47% found once. The sequencing input was sorted CD4+, CD8+, or CD8+CD57+ T cells (not recorded which) from PBMCs. All receptors derive from a human donor with aplastic anemia.

The chain joins TRBV15 to TRBJ2-7; the D is unclear. Germline V gene lookup returns CDR1 LNHNV and CDR2 YYDKDF (reference sequence). The CDR3 spans 13 residues. Trimming removed 0 bases from V and 6 bases from J, with 9 bases in between. The CDR3 sequence is CATSRDQGCEQYF. CDR3 sequence (DNA): TGTGCCACCAGCAGAGATCAAGGATGCGAGCAGTACTTC.

J is TRBJ2-7 and V is TRBV20-1; 8 bases are a match to TRBD2. Germline V lookup: CDR1 DFQATT, CDR2 SNEGSKA (reference sequence). The J segment lost 6 bases and the V segment lost 3 bases, leaving 13 bases of the junction unmatched. This CDR3 has 15 residues. The CDR3 is CSARPSTGGPTEQYF. In DNA form, the CDR3 reads TGCAGTGCTAGGCCCTCGACGGGAGGGCCGACCGAGCAGTACTTC.

Notes on this clonotype: The conserved closing phenylalanine or tryptophan is absent in this CDR3, likely reflecting a read error. Because the CDR3's place on the DNA is in doubt, the DNA is left out and the CDR3 is given as listed by TCRdb. V is TRBV2 and J is TRBJ1-2. The CDR3 spans 13 residues, counting both ends. The germline V gene has CDR1 SNHLY and CDR2 FYNNEI. The CDR3 loop is CASSEEGTYGYAL.

This clonotype was recorded many times. The chain is built from TRBV24-1 and TRBJ2-7, with D unclear. Trimming removed 10 bases at V and 7 bases at J, with 4 bases between. The CDR3 spans 8 residues. Germline V gene data show CDR1 as KGHDR and CDR2 as SFDVKD. The CDR3 coding sequence is TGTGCCACTACGGAGCAGTACTTC. Its protein product is CATTEQYF.

Regarding this clonotype: It may be a read error: a sequence one base away is much more abundant. The chain joins TRBV9 to TRBJ2-7, with TRBD2 matching 8 bases. Germline CDR1 and CDR2: SGDLS and YYNGEE. The ends lost 0 bases at V and 9 bases at J; junction bases unmatched: 14. This CDR3 has 16 amino acids. The DNA for the CDR3 is TGTGCCAGCAGCGTAGCCGGGGGGGGGAATTGGGACGTGCAGTACTTC. Translated: CASSVAGGGNWDVQYF.

The CDR3 loop is CATSDRAGEQFF. CDR3 in DNA: TGTGCCACCAGTGACCGGGCAGGTGAGCAGTTCTTC. The chain joins TRBV24-1 to TRBJ2-1, with D unclear. CDR1 is KGHDR and CDR2 is SFDVKD in the germline V gene. The CDR3 covers 12 residues. Trimming shortened V by 4 bases and J by 9 bases, and 9 bases separated the two germline ends.

This clonotype appeared a few times. The J gene is TRBJ2-7, the V gene TRBV2; 7 bases agree with TRBD2. Germline V lookup: CDR1 SNHLY, CDR2 FYNNEI. Trimming removed 6 bases from V and 2 bases from J; junction bases left unmatched: 10. This CDR3 contains 15 residues. CDR3 DNA sequence: TGTGCCAGCAGATTAAGCGGGATCGACACCTACGAGCAGTACTTC. Translated: CASRLSGIDTYEQYF.

This clonotype turned up a few times. The chain combines TRBV5-6 with TRBJ2-3; perhaps TRBD2 as D (5 bases). The CDR3 has 16 residues. Trimming took off 1 base at V and 2 bases at J, with 14 bases between the two ends. Germline values: CDR1 SGHDT, CDR2 YYEEEE. The CDR3 coding sequence is TGTGCCAGCAGCTTGCTGAGGGCCTTTAACACAGATACGCAGTATTTT. Its translation is CASSLLRAFNTDTQYF.

Note on this clonotype: An end of the junction differs from the germline gene, which may be a read error. J is TRBJ1-5 and V is TRBV7-8; 7 positions agree with TRBD1. The V gene's germline CDR1 is SGHVS and CDR2 FQNEAQ. There are 15 residues in the CDR3. As DNA, the CDR3 is TGTGCTAGCAGCTTATACAGGGGAGCTGCTCAGCCCCAGCATTTT. Residues: CASSLYRGAAQPQHF.

The genes are TRBV20-1 and TRBJ2-7; TRBD1 might be the D (5 bases). Germline CDR1 reads DFQATT; CDR2 reads SNEGSKA (reference sequence). The CDR3 consists of 12 residues. Trimming pared 4 bases from V and 2 bases from J, leaving 9 bases between. The CDR3 DNA follows: TGCAGTGCTAATGGACATACCTACGAGCAGTACTTC. Its protein product is CSANGHTYEQYF.

V is TRBV2 and J is TRBJ2-2; D ambiguous. Trimming cost V 4 bases and J 0 bases, with 6 bases left between them. The CDR3 length is 14 residues. Germline V CDR1 and CDR2: SNHLY, FYNNEI. Written as DNA, the CDR3 is TGTGCCAGCAGTGCCGTTCCGAACACCGGGGAGCTGTTTTTT. Residues: CASSAVPNTGELFF.

This clonotype has only one observation. CDR3 protein: CAIRMTGGGGYTF. For the CDR3, the DNA is TGTGCCATCAGAATGACAGGGGGCGGCGGCTACACCTTC. The chain joins TRBV10-3 to TRBJ1-2; 10 nucleotides agree with TRBD1. The CDR3 sequence is 13 residues long. CDR1 and CDR2 from the germline V gene are ENHRY and SYGVKD. Losses at the gene ends were 6 bases for V and 8 bases for J; bases not matched to a gene: 6.

The chain employs TRBV20-1 and TRBJ2-7, with D perhaps given as TRBD1 or TRBD2 (5 bases each). Trimming cost V 5 bases and J 0 bases, with 11 bases left between them. CDR3 length: 13 residues. CDR1 DFQATT and CDR2 SNEGSKA come from the germline V gene (reference sequence). In DNA, the CDR3 is TGCAGTGCTTACAGGAGGAGCTCCTACGAGCAGTACTTC. It yields the protein CSAYRRSSYEQYF.

In DNA, the CDR3 is TGTGCCAGTAGTAAGAACAGGGTGACCGGGGTCTACGAGCAGTACTTC. Protein sequence: CASSKNRVTGVYEQYF. The chain links TRBV19 to TRBJ2-7, with a tentative D call TRBD1 (6 bases). Germline CDR1 LNHDA, CDR2 SQIVND (reference sequence). V was clipped by 4 bases and J by 3 bases, with 19 bases between them. The CDR3 covers 16 residues.

This clonotype was picked up many times. The chain combines TRBV25-1 with TRBJ1-4; 10 bases align to TRBD1. The trim removed 2 bases at V and 8 bases at J, leaving 8 bases unmatched. Germline V gene data show CDR1 as MGHDK and CDR2 as SYGVNS. The CDR3 extends over 16 amino acids. The CDR3 protein is CASSERGDRGYEKLFF. In DNA form, the CDR3 reads TGTGCCAGCAGTGAACGAGGGGACAGGGGATACGAAAAACTGTTTTTT.

Concerning this clonotype: Just one base apart from a much larger clone, this may be a read error. No conserved phenylalanine or tryptophan is present at the end of the CDR3, so a read error is the likely explanation. This chain joins TRBV27 and TRBJ2-7; D gene uncertain. From germline, CDR1 is MNHEY and CDR2 SMNVEV (reference sequence). V lost 4 bases, J lost 3 bases, and 10 bases lay in between. The CDR3 has 13 residues. CDR3 in amino acids: CASSSPPLYEQYL. CDR3 sequence (DNA): TGTGCCAGCAGTTCCCCCCCCCTCTACGAGCAGTACCTC.

In its sample, this clonotype was seen many times. This chain uses TRBV25-1 with TRBJ2-3; D call uncertain. CDR1 MGHDK and CDR2 SYGVNS come from the germline V gene. The CDR3 consists of 13 residues. The V gene lost 5 bases and the J gene lost 2 bases, with 8 bases spanning the gap. Here the CDR3 reads CASSPVPTDTQYF. The CDR3, as DNA: TGTGCCAGCAGTCCAGTCCCCACAGATACGCAGTATTTT.

The chain links TRBV6-1 to TRBJ1-2; TRBD1 matches 11 bases. The CDR3 is 14 amino acids. Trimming took 6 bases from V and 12 from J; bases not matched to a gene: 12. CDR1 MNHNS and CDR2 SASEGT come from the germline V gene. CDR3 sequence reads: CASSIGQGAEGHTF. In DNA, the CDR3 is TGTGCCAGCAGCATAGGACAGGGGGCAGAGGGCCACACCTTC.

This clonotype was counted ten times or more. This chain uses TRBV3-1 with TRBJ1-2; no clear D. Germline values: CDR1 LGHDT, CDR2 YNNKEL (reference sequence). This CDR3 is built from 13 residues. The germline V and J ends were trimmed by 2 bases and 5 bases, with 9 bases remaining between them. The CDR3 spells CASSQLPDYGYTF. For the CDR3, the DNA is TGTGCCAGCAGCCAATTGCCCGATTATGGCTACACCTTC.

This clonotype was seen many times. The chain uses TRBV6-1 and TRBJ2-1, with D maybe TRBD1 (6 bases). V lost 8 bases and J 9 bases, leaving 8 bases between the germline ends. This CDR3 has 10 residues. Germline loops: CDR1 MNHNS, CDR2 SASEGT. This CDR3 reads CASSGVEQFF. In DNA form, the CDR3 reads TGTGCCAGCTCAGGGGTTGAGCAGTTCTTC.

This clonotype was recorded once. This may be a read error: a much more frequent sequence differs by one nucleotide. The chain links TRBV5-1 to TRBJ1-4, with a tentative D call TRBD1 (6 bases). Germline V gene sequence: CDR1 SGHRS, CDR2 YFSETQ. The CDR3 extends over 15 amino acids. CDR3 nucleotide sequence: TGCGCCAGCAGCTTGGTACAGGGATGGAACGAAAATCTGTTTTTT. Translating gives CASSLVQGWNENLFF.

The CDR3 sequence: CSVLTGTGELAGGFF. CDR3 nucleotide sequence: TGCAGCGTCCTTACCGGGACAGGGGAACTAGCTGGAGGGTTCTTC. This chain uses TRBV29-1 with TRBJ2-1; 10 bases match TRBD1. V was pared by 6 bases and J by 15 bases, with 20 bases of the junction left unmatched. This CDR3 has 15 amino acids. The germline CDR1 and CDR2 sequences are SQVTM and ANQGSEA.

As DNA, the CDR3 is TGTGCCAGCAGTCTGACAGGGTTCACTGAAGCTTTCTTT. Protein: CASSLTGFTEAFF. This sequence joins TRBV7-2 and TRBJ1-1; TRBD1 agrees at 7 bases. Germline loops: CDR1 SGHTA, CDR2 FQGNSA. The J segment lost 4 bases and the V segment lost 6 bases, leaving 5 bases of the junction unmatched. The CDR3 length is 13 residues.

Ten or more counts support this clonotype. The J gene is TRBJ2-1, the V gene TRBV20-1, with a tentative D call TRBD1 (5 bases). This CDR3 is built from 11 residues. Germline loops: CDR1 DFQATT, CDR2 SNEGSKA (reference sequence). V lost 6 bases and J 7 bases, leaving 10 bases between the germline ends. CDR3 bases: TGCAGTGCGTACAGGTCTAATGAGCAGTTCTTC. Translating gives CSAYRSNEQFF.